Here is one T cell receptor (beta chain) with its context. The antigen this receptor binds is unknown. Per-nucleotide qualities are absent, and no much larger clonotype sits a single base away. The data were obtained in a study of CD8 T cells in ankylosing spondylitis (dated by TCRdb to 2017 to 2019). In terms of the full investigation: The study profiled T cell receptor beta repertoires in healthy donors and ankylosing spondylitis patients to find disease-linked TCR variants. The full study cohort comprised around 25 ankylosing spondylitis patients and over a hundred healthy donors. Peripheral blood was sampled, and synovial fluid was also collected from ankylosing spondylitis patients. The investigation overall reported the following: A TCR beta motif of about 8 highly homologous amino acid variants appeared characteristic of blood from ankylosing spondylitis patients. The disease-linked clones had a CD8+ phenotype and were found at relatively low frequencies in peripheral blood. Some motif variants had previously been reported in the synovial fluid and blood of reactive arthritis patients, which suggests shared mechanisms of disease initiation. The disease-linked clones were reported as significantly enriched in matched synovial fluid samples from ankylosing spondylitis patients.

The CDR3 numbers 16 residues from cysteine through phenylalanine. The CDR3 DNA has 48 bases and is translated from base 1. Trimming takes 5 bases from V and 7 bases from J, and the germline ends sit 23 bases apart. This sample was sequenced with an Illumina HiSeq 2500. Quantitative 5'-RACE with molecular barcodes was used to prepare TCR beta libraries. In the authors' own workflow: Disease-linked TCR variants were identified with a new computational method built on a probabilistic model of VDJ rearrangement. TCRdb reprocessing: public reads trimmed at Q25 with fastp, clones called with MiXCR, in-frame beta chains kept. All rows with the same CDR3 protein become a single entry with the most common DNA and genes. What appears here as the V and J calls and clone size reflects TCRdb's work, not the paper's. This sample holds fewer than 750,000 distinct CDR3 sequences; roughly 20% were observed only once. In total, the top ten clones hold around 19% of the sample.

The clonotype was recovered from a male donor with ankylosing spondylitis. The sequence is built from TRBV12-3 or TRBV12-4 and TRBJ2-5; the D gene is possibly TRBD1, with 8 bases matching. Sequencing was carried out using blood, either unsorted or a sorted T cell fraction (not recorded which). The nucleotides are TGTGCCAGCAGTGGACAGGGTGCTACTATAGCGGGGACCCAGTACTTC. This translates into CASSGQGATIAGTQYF.